Included here is one T cell receptor beta chain sequence, with context. Its target is unknown. At one of its ends the junction is not consistent with the germline gene, which may arise from a read error. TCRdb processed the reads anew with MiXCR; each CDR3 protein has one entry. Among hundreds of thousands of distinct CDR3 sequences listed, about 39% were seen once. CDR3 length equals 15 residues. The data belong to a study of T cell repertoires in cytomegalovirus infection. Sequencing used cultured PBMCs, obtained from culture after CMV antigen stimulation. The sequence came from a human donor in good health (CMV status not recorded). Some clones in this sample may be carry-over from other donors' samples. This rearrangement joins TRBV5-3 to TRBJ2-7, with 8 bases lining up with TRBD2. TRBV5-3 is classed as an ORF, of uncertain function. CDR3: CASSLREDFLREQYF. In DNA form, the CDR3 reads TGTGCCAGCAGCTTGCGGGAGGACTTCCTACGAGAGCAGTACTTC.